This T cell receptor (beta chain) stems from a study of regulatory T cells in long-lasting Graves disease. In building TCR beta libraries, iRepertoire HTBI primers were used together with Arm-PCR of CDR3 regions. TCRdb called the multiplex PCR reads again in MiXCR, with one record for every CDR3 protein. This sample has about 400,000 distinct CDR3 sequences; approximately 15% occur once, and the top ten carry around 7.6%. The CDR3 contains 13 residues. The V and J ends lost 3 bases and 3 bases respectively, with 9 bases between them. From germline, CDR1 is SGHTA and CDR2 FQGNSA. This clonotype was seen many times. Noted time point: newly diagnosed GD, antithyroid drugs for less than 3 months. RNA isolated from PBMCs was used to make the TCR library. This sample also appeared in a second study, on T cells in Graves' hyperthyroidism and ophthalmopathy.

Sequences were derived from peripheral blood mononuclear cells (PBMCs), sampled at new diagnosis, from a patient treated with antithyroid drugs. V gene TRBV7-2 combines with J gene TRBJ2-7; no clear D. This sequence was found in a woman aged 40 to 55 with Graves disease. The CDR3 loop is CASSFSPDYEQYF. CDR3 nucleotide sequence: TGTGCCAGCAGCTTCAGTCCTGACTACGAGCAGTACTTC.